What follows is one T cell receptor beta chain and its context. This clone was seen a few times. Its antigen specificity is not known. No base-level quality is on record; no much larger clone is a single base apart. The CDR3 regions of human TCRbeta chains were analyzed by immunosequencing. In the original analysis: Repertoire TCRs were matched against a reference library of SARS-CoV-2-specific TCRs generated with the MIRA antigen-specificity platform. Breadth was defined as the fraction of unique TCRs that were SARS-CoV-2-associated, and depth was defined as the fraction of total T cells that were SARS-CoV-2-associated. Using the MIRA data, every spike-specific TCR was mapped to the spike region that the TCR reacted to and assigned to either a CD4 or a CD8 class. Log10-transformed breadth and depth values were compared by one-way ANOVA with Sidak's multiple comparisons tests. Entries here come from immuneACCESS through TCRdb and include only in-frame sequences with V and J called. Some clones fail to appear in such tables; in the studies checked, an unresolved V gene covers under half of the shortfall, and the cause of the remainder is unknown. The V and J calls and the clone size are those of that table, but D and trimming were determined from the DNA. The sample contains over 110,000 clones, about 90% of them found a single time. The ten largest clones capture roughly 9.9% of the sample.

This entry comes from a study of T cell responses to AZD1222 COVID-19 vaccine (dated by TCRdb to 2020 to 2022). Broadly, across the study: TCR sequencing covered 230 to 250 trial participants: about 210 given two doses of AZD1222 and approximately 25 given two doses of MenACWY control vaccine. Trial participants were enrolled into age subgroups of 18-55, 56-69 and 70-plus years, which contained around 150, 28 and 57 TCR-sequenced participants, respectively.

Counted from cysteine to phenylalanine, this CDR3 has 16 amino acids. The only DNA kept is the CDR3, 48 bases in frame from the first base. V lost 0 bases and J lost 3 bases; the stretch between them is 15 bases long. Reading the germline V gene gives CDR1 SGHDT and CDR2 YYEEEE. What the work shows at the level of the full study, not this receptor alone: Participants were mostly white British and included more females than males, and it was suggested by the authors that clonal diversity may have been underestimated. After two AZD1222 doses, spike-specific TCR breadth and depth were significantly higher than at day 0 and than in MenACWY recipients. No day 14 peak-response samples were available, so repertoires were characterized only after the peak T cell response. Conclusions about previously exposed vaccinees were limited because only 6 or 7 AZD1222 recipients were SARS-CoV-2 seropositive at baseline. Vaccine-associated CD4 TCRs spanned the whole spike protein, with dominant responses in regions 160-218 and 743-854. Epitopes outside the regions mutated in the B.1.351 and B.1.1.7 variants were reportedly recognized by nearly half of the unique spike-specific TCRs. The 56-69-year group was small, and its depth increase did not reach significance, likely because of low power.

The time point label, read with the paper, signifies: about 28 days (+/-7) after the second vaccine dose. AZD1222 recipients whose second dose came at about 4 weeks and those whose second dose came at about 12 weeks were combined into one group, since spike-specific TCR depth and breadth did not differ between the two schedules. Vaccinee samples were obtained from the UK trials COV001 and COV002, which included a single-blind randomized controlled phase 2/3 trial of AZD1222 (ChAdOx1 nCoV-19) in healthy adults. Trial participant PBMC samples were collected at day 0 and day 28 after the second dose for TCRbeta chain sequencing.

This specimen was peripheral blood, taken 28 days after the second AZD1222 dose. This sequence originates from an adult who received the AZD1222 COVID-19 vaccine. This chain joins TRBV5-6 to TRBJ1-1, with no confidently assigned D gene. CDR3 protein: CASSLETSGSDTEAFF. The nucleotide sequence reads TGTGCCAGCAGCTTGGAGACGTCTGGATCGGACACTGAAGCTTTCTTT.